A single sample gave rise to the 21 T cell receptor beta chains below, sequenced in a study of CD8+CD57+ T cells in acquired aplastic anemia. The sequenced patients had an expansion of CD8+CD57+ cells seen by flow cytometry. Profiling that covered TCR beta VDJ and CDR3 relied on genomic DNA as its template. TCRdb independently ran MiXCR on the reads; one entry per CDR3 protein. The table lists under 500,000 distinct CDR3 sequences, around a third of them singletons. Sequencing was carried out using sorted CD4+, CD8+, or CD8+CD57+ T cells (not recorded which) from PBMCs. Source of these receptors: a human donor with aplastic anemia.

This clonotype was counted at least ten times. This rearrangement joins TRBV7-9 to TRBJ2-3; unclear D gene. The germline gives CDR1 SEHNR, CDR2 FQNEAQ (reference sequence). Trimming shortened V by 5 bases and J by 0 bases, and 9 bases separated the two germline ends. The CDR3 extends over 14 amino acids. The chain's CDR3 is CASSHTSSTDTQYF. DNA of the CDR3: TGTGCCAGCAGCCACACCTCTAGCACAGATACGCAGTATTTT.

V gene TRBV5-1 combines with J gene TRBJ2-3; 16 nucleotides match TRBD2. CDR1 is SGHRS, CDR2 YFSETQ, per germline. The CDR3 covers 18 residues. Losses at the gene ends were 4 bases for V and 5 bases for J; bases not matched to a gene: 10. CDR3 in DNA: TGCGCCAGCAGCCATAGGGGGACTAGCGGGAGGGCAGAAGATACGCAGTATTTT. Its protein is CASSHRGTSGRAEDTQYF.

This chain joins TRBV2 and TRBJ1-5, with TRBD1 as a possible D gene (6 bases). With 4 bases removed from V and 1 base from J, the gap between germline ends came to 11 bases. This CDR3 has 15 residues. The germline gives CDR1 SNHLY, CDR2 FYNNEI. The CDR3 region is CASSALQGSNQPQHF. In DNA, the CDR3 is TGTGCCAGCAGTGCCCTACAGGGAAGCAATCAGCCCCAGCATTTT. Together with reference TRBV2 and TRBJ1-5, the CDR3 gives the full variable domain: EPEVTQTPSHQVTQMGQEVILRCVPISNHLYFYWYRQILGQKVEFLVSFYNNEISEKSEIFDDQFSVERPDGSNFTLKIRSTKLEDSAMYFCASSALQGSNQPQHFGDGTRLSIL.

This chain joins TRBV7-9 and TRBJ1-1, with 8 bases matching TRBD1. Trimming took 3 bases from V and 5 from J; bases not matched to a gene: 14. The germline V gene has CDR1 SEHNR and CDR2 FQNEAQ (reference sequence). CDR3 length: 17 amino acids. Here the CDR3 reads CASSLRDYRQGMTEAFF. CDR3 nucleotides: TGTGCCAGCAGCTTGCGTGACTACAGACAGGGGATGACTGAAGCTTTCTTT.

This clonotype was observed a few times. This sequence joins TRBV14 and TRBJ2-5, with D unresolved. Germline CDR1 reads SGHDN; CDR2 reads FVKESK. V lost 0 bases to trimming and J lost 4 bases, with 12 bases between them. The CDR3 length is 15 residues. DNA of the CDR3: TGTGCCAGCAGCCAAGAGACGGCCGCCCTAGAGACCCAGTACTTC. Its protein is CASSQETAALETQYF.

This clonotype was seen many times. The chain couples TRBV11-3 to TRBJ2-2, with D maybe TRBD2 (5 bases). V dropped 4 bases and J dropped 9 bases, with 6 bases sitting between them. CDR3 length: 11 residues. CDR1 and CDR2 (germline): SGHNT, YENEEA. The CDR3 DNA reads as TGTGCCAGCAGCTCGGGGAGGGAGCTGTTTTTT. Protein: CASSSGRELFF.

This chain connects TRBV10-3 to TRBJ1-1, with D possibly TRBD1 on 6 matching bases. Germline V gene data show CDR1 as ENHRY and CDR2 as SYGVKD. This CDR3 spans 16 amino acids. The V end lost 7 bases, the J end lost 2 bases, and 20 bases lay between the germline ends. CDR3 in amino acids: CAITPTPDRPNTEAFF. The CDR3, as DNA: TGTGCCATCACCCCGACCCCGGACAGACCCAACACTGAAGCTTTCTTT.

This clonotype was counted ten times or more. V usage is TRBV5-1 and J usage is TRBJ2-7; 8 bases match TRBD2. This CDR3 is 14 amino acids long. The V gene's germline CDR1 is SGHRS and CDR2 YFSETQ. Unmatched junction bases numbered 4, after V lost 3 bases and J lost 2 bases. The CDR3 DNA follows: TGCGCCAGCAGCTCACCGGGACTAGCCTACGAGCAGTACTTC. Translation: CASSSPGLAYEQYF.

Of note for this clonotype: One base away lies a much larger clone, so this may be a sequencing read error. CDR3 nucleotides: TGTGCCAGCAGTGCACTGGGGGTGGCCCAAGAGACCCAGTACTTC. Protein: CASSALGVAQETQYF. This rearrangement joins TRBV2 to TRBJ2-5; D is possibly TRBD1 or TRBD2 (5 bases each). V lost 4 bases and J 1 base, leaving 13 bases between the germline ends. The CDR3 spans 15 residues. CDR1 and CDR2 from the germline V gene are SNHLY and FYNNEI.

This clonotype was counted a few times. DNA for the CDR3: TGTGCCAGCAGCTTATCCCCGGGGAACACTGAAGCTTTCTTT. This encodes CASSLSPGNTEAFF. The chain uses TRBV2 and TRBJ1-1, with D unresolved. CDR1 SNHLY and CDR2 FYNNEI come from the germline V gene. CDR3 length: 14 residues. V was cut by 6 bases and J by 1 base, with 12 bases left in between.

This clonotype has a count of ten or more. The chain couples TRBV7-2 to TRBJ2-5, with 9 bases matching TRBD1. This CDR3 has 15 amino acids. Trimming at V came to 5 bases and at J to 7 bases, leaving 11 bases not matched to a gene. CDR1 and CDR2 (germline): SGHTA, FQGNSA. In nucleotides, the CDR3 is TGTGCCAGCAGCCCAACGGGACAGGGTTGGGGGACCCAGTACTTC. It codes for CASSPTGQGWGTQYF.

This clonotype appeared many times. V usage is TRBV19 and J usage is TRBJ1-2, with D unresolved. This CDR3 region has 14 residues. Germline CDR1 LNHDA, CDR2 SQIVND (reference sequence). Deletions cut 5 bases from V and 2 bases from J, with 12 bases between. The CDR3 bases are TGTGCCAGTAGTCTAGGAACCTTCAACTATGGCTACACCTTC. Its translation is CASSLGTFNYGYTF. The full variable domain, its missing parts supplied by reference TRBV19 and TRBJ1-2, is DGGITQSPKYLFRKEGQNVTLSCEQNLNHDAMYWYRQDPGQGLRLIYYSQIVNDFQKGDIAEGYSVSREKKESFPLTVTSAQKNPTAFYLCASSLGTFNYGYTFGSGTRLTVV.

Remarks on this clonotype: Sequence at one end of the junction differs from germline and may be a read error. The chain combines TRBV15 with TRBJ1-3; D is unresolved. Per the germline V gene, CDR1 is LNHNV and CDR2 is YYDKDF (reference sequence). The CDR3 loop spans 16 amino acids. The CDR3 DNA reads TGTGCCACCAGCAGAGATGCCACCAACTCTGAAAACACCATATATTTT. The encoded protein is CATSRDATNSENTIYF.

This clonotype was found a few times. J is TRBJ1-2 and V is TRBV30, with TRBD1 matching 8 bases. J was trimmed by 5 bases and V by 1 base; bases with no gene match: 6. The CDR3 spans 14 residues. The germline V gene encodes CDR1 GTSNPN and CDR2 SVGIG (reference sequence). The CDR3 DNA sequence: TGTGCCTGGAGTGATAACAGGGGGAGGTATGGCTACACCTTC. Amino acid sequence: CAWSDNRGRYGYTF. Combining the CDR3 with reference TRBV30 and TRBJ1-2 gives the whole variable domain SQTIHQWPATLVQPVGSPLSLECTVEGTSNPNLYWYRQAAGRGLQLLFYSVGIGQISSEVPQNLSASRPQDRQFILSSKKLLLSDSGFYLCAWSDNRGRYGYTFGSGTRLTVV.

This clonotype was counted ten times or more. V and J are TRBV10-3 and TRBJ2-5; D is ambiguous. The germline V gene has CDR1 ENHRY and CDR2 SYGVKD. This CDR3 is built from 15 residues. V lost 2 bases, J lost 0 bases, and 10 bases lay in between. CDR3 bases: TGTGCCATCAGTGAGGACACCAAGTACCAAGAGACCCAGTACTTC. Its translation is CAISEDTKYQETQYF.

V and J are TRBV7-3 and TRBJ2-7, with 8 bases identical to TRBD2. The V gene's germline CDR1 is SGHTA and CDR2 FQGTGA. V was pared by 4 bases and J by 5 bases, with 4 bases of the junction left unmatched. The CDR3 spans 13 residues. CDR3 sequence reads: CASSSRGDHEQYF. CDR3 DNA: TGTGCCAGCAGCTCGCGGGGGGATCACGAGCAGTACTTC.

This chain joins TRBV2 and TRBJ2-2, with D unclear. The CDR3 spans 15 residues. V was pared by 7 bases and J by 0 bases, with 12 bases between. Germline V gene lookup returns CDR1 SNHLY and CDR2 FYNNEI. CDR3 in DNA: TGTGCCAGCATATCAGGAATCGCGAACACCGGGGAGCTGTTTTTT. Translated, it gives CASISGIANTGELFF.

This clonotype came up many times. J is TRBJ1-5 and V is TRBV19, with 7 bases identical to TRBD1. The V gene end was trimmed by 3 bases and the J gene end by 0 bases; junction bases not matched to a gene: 5. The CDR3 is made up of 16 amino acids. The germline gives CDR1 LNHDA, CDR2 SQIVND (reference sequence). The CDR3 here is CASSMTGSYSNQPQHF. The CDR3 DNA sequence: TGTGCCAGTAGTATGACAGGGAGTTATAGCAATCAGCCCCAGCATTTT.

This clonotype was picked up a small number of times. The V call is TRBV2, the J call TRBJ1-5; TRBD1 matches at 9 bases. The V segment lost 6 bases and the J segment 7 bases; nucleotides outside the gene matches: 7. The germline V gene has CDR1 SNHLY and CDR2 FYNNEI. The CDR3 is 14 residues long. The CDR3 here is CASRIRDRDQPQHF. In nucleotides, the CDR3 is TGTGCCAGCAGGATCCGGGACAGGGACCAGCCCCAGCATTTT.

In its sample, this clonotype was seen once. Written as DNA, the CDR3 is TGTGCCAGCAGCCAAGATCCGCGTGAAAAACTGTTTTTT. Protein product: CASSQDPREKLFF. The chain employs TRBV14 and TRBJ1-4; D remains unclear. The length of the CDR3 is 13 residues. V was cut by 0 bases and J by 7 bases, with 6 bases left in between. Germline-derived CDR1 and CDR2 are SGHDN and FVKESK.

This chain links TRBV5-1 with TRBJ2-3, with 7 nucleotides matching TRBD2. Germline V gene lookup returns CDR1 SGHRS and CDR2 YFSETQ. CDR3 length: 14 residues. Trimming at V came to 0 bases and at J to 7 bases, leaving 5 bases not matched to a gene. The CDR3 protein is CASSLEAGLNTQYF. Here the CDR3 DNA reads TGCGCCAGCAGCTTGGAAGCGGGGCTAAATACGCAGTATTTT.